The entry below gives a single T cell receptor (beta chain) sequence along with its context. What it binds is not known. These data originate in a study of shared clonotypes between healthy human individuals. Study-level findings and limits: Sequencing depth was predicted to influence how clonotypes are shared among donors.

For each subset, genomic DNA was distributed in equal portions over several immunoSEQ plates. Clones were sequenced by immunoSEQ multiplex PCR, and TCRdb holds only the in-frame ones, with some missing. This table holds about 450,000 clones, 70% to 80% found once. V lost 10 bases, J lost 4 bases, and 20 bases lay in between. Germline V gene data show CDR1 as ENHRY and CDR2 as SYGVKD. This CDR3 has 14 residues. The source is a woman in her 40s in good health. Some clones in this sample may be carry-over from other donors' samples. V is TRBV10-3 and J is TRBJ2-7; TRBD1 or TRBD2 may be the D gene (5 bases each). Input material: PBMCs. The CDR3 protein is CASLSGTGGYEQYF. CDR3 nucleotides: TGTGCCAGTCTTTCCGGGACGGGTGGTTACGAGCAGTACTTC.